Listed below are T cell receptor beta chains from one sample, sequenced in a study of tumor-infiltrating lymphocytes in primary liver carcinoma. From the multiplex PCR reads, TCRdb called clonotypes with MiXCR, one entry per CDR3 protein. This sample yields about 330,000 distinct CDR3 sequences, of which 65% are seen a single time; 5.5% to 8% belongs to the top ten. The sample was peripheral blood. The origin of the receptors is a man aged 35-49 years with primary liver carcinoma and hepatitis B virus infection. The CDR3 runs from the conserved cysteine through the conserved F or W. A D gene is named only where the DNA matches it firmly. Some rows have no size entry. The others give once, few or many, or a class for an expanded clone.

>TRBJ2-3|TRBV29-1|16|TRBD1|NA
TGCAGCGTTGAAGATGGGCCCCAAAACGGGACAGATACTCAGTATTTT
CSVEDGPQNGTDTQYF
>TRBJ2-5|TRBV29-1|14|NA|many
TGCAGCGTAAGAACGTCTAGTTCTGCGATAACCCAGTACTTC
CSVRTSSSAITQYF
>TRBJ2-2|TRBV11-1|14|NA|once
TGTGGCAGCAGCTTAGTTCGGGGTGCCGGGGAGCTGTTTTTT
CGSSLVRGAGELFF
>TRBJ2-3|TRBV5-4|16|TRBD2|NA
TGTGCCAGCAGCTTGCTCGCGGGAGGGCACACAGATACGCAGTATTTT
CASSLLAGGHTDTQYF
>TRBJ1-2|TRBV5-5|15|NA|NA
TGTGCCAGCAGCTTGGCGGGCAGGAGCAACTATGGCTACACCTTC
CASSLAGRSNYGYTF
>TRBJ2-2|TRBV25-1|14|TRBD1|NA
TGTGCCAGCAGAGGACAGGGGGTTTCAGGGGAGCTGTTTTTT
CASRGQGVSGELFF
>TRBJ1-5|TRBV28|12|NA|NA
TGTGCCAGCAGCCCCCCCTTCCGGCCCCAGCATTTT
CASSPPFRPQHF
>TRBJ2-5|TRBV12-3/TRBV12-4|13|TRBD2|once
TGTAGCAGCAACCCCTCGGGGGGAGAGACCCAGTACTTC
CSSNPSGGETQYF
>TRBJ1-3|TRBV4-1|13|NA|few
TGCGCCAGCAGCCAAGATTCGGGCCACACCATATATTTT
CASSQDSGHTIYF
>TRBJ2-2|TRBV10-3|15|NA|NA
TGTGCCATCAGTGGACTAGTGGGACCCACCCGGGAGCTGTTTTTT
CAISGLVGPTRELFF
>TRBJ2-1|TRBV11-1|15|TRBD1|NA
TGTGCCAGCAGCTTGGCAGGGGGCCGACAGGATGAGCAGTTCTTC
CASSLAGGRQDEQFF
>TRBJ1-6|TRBV10-2|13|NA|NA
TGCGCCATCATAGACACGGCAAATTCACCCCTCCACTTT
CAIIDTANSPLHF
>TRBJ2-2|TRBV11-2|16|NA|NA
TGTGCCAGCAGCCTGGCCAGGGCGGGAAACACCGGGGAACTGTTTTTT
CASSLARAGNTGELFF
>TRBJ1-2|TRBV10-3|14|NA|many
TGTGCCATCAGTGAGTCGCTAATGTTAGGTGGCTACACCTTC
CAISESLMLGGYTF
>TRBJ1-4|TRBV11-2|13|NA|many
TGTGCCAGCAGCTTAGAAAGGACTGAAAAACTGTTTTTT
CASSLERTEKLFF
>TRBJ2-2|TRBV5-5|12|NA|NA
TGTGCCAGCAGACTCCACACCGGGGAGCTGTTTTTT
CASRLHTGELFF
>TRBJ1-2|TRBV4-3|13|NA|NA
TGCGCCAGCAGCCAAGGAGAGGACTATGGCTACACCTTC
CASSQGEDYGYTF
>TRBJ1-1|TRBV30|12|NA|NA
TGTGCCTCCGACAGCCAGAACAATGAAGCTTTCTTT
CASDSQNNEAFF
>TRBJ1-2|TRBV6-5|13|NA|once
TGTGCCAGCAGTTGGGTCGGCGTGAGAGGCTACACCTTC
CASSWVGVRGYTF
>TRBJ2-1|TRBV6-5|16|NA|NA
TGTGTCAGCAGTTACTCTCCGAGACCCGCCTACAATGAGCAGTTCTTC
CVSSYSPRPAYNEQFF
>TRBJ1-1|TRBV6-1|11|NA|many
TGTGCCAGCAGTGGCAGGGTCTTGGCTTTCTTT
CASSGRVLAFF
>TRBJ1-1|TRBV29-1|14|NA|few
TGCAGCGTACAATTACAGGAGCGGAACACTGAAGCTTTCTTT
CSVQLQERNTEAFF